A single T cell receptor beta chain is shown here with its context. This specimen belongs to a study of blood T cell repertoires in COVID-19. Turning to the study itself: Acute-phase and convalescent COVID-19 samples originated in the United States, Italy and Spain. T cells, B-cell-depleted T cells, or PBMCs supplied cDNA or gDNA.

The CDR3 has 14 amino acids. Germline-derived CDR1 and CDR2 are SGHDT and YYEEEE. The V gene end was trimmed by 6 bases and the J gene end by 5 bases; junction bases not matched to a gene: 11. Those enrolled in Seattle joined during active infection and were followed longitudinally afterward. Profiling relied on immunoSEQ multiplex PCR, and the TCRdb table lists in-frame clones only, not all of them. The sample records approximately 350,000 clones, roughly 90% being singletons. The receptor was derived from a woman between 70 and 85 years old with COVID-19, enrolled during active disease. Sequencing was done on a sample of peripheral blood. The chain combines TRBV5-6 with TRBJ2-7, with 7 bases identical to TRBD1. The CDR3 sequence is CASNEGALIHEQYF. The CDR3 DNA reads as TGTGCCAGCAACGAGGGGGCGTTGATCCACGAGCAGTACTTC.